This TCR beta chain was captured in a study of post-analysis software for immune sequencing data. At the level of the study: Disease trajectories encompassed relapsing-remitting, secondary progressive and progressive-relapsing multiple sclerosis. Whole-study findings and limits: With TRBV5-6, TRBV5-1 and TRBV20-1 included, about five TRBV segments were more frequent in patients than in controls. Relative to controls, patients with multiple sclerosis showed significantly lower normalized Chao1 diversity.

TCR beta libraries were prepared from cDNA with unique molecular identifiers. A single record per CDR3 protein comes from TCRdb applying MiXCR to the PCR reads. The sample lists 750,000 to 950,000 distinct CDR3 sequences; roughly 50% were seen once. Details on this clonotype: The antigen is unknown.

The V gene's germline CDR1 is KGHSH and CDR2 LQKENI. The CDR3 length is 16 residues. Trimming took off 2 bases at V and 6 bases at J, with 14 bases between the two ends. The chain combines TRBV18 with TRBJ2-6; D not certain. Sequencing was performed on blood. This clonotype originated in a girl aged 10-17 years with multiple sclerosis. CDR3 in amino acids: CASSPAKGWEANVLTF. The CDR3, as DNA: TGTGCCAGCTCACCAGCGAAGGGCTGGGAGGCCAACGTCCTGACTTTC.